This note documents a single T cell receptor beta chain sequence. The CDR3 has 15 residues. CDR1 and CDR2 (germline): LNHDA, SQIVND (reference sequence). V lost 3 bases and J 1 base, leaving 10 bases between the germline ends. This record comes from a study of shared clonotypes between healthy human individuals. Deep was the level at which the assay was run. The method was immunoSEQ multiplex PCR; TCRdb's version includes in-frame clones alone and lacks a portion of them. The sample includes about 2.3 million clones, 85% to 95% of them seen just once. The source of this sequence is a young man in good health. Some clones in this sample may be carry-over from other donors' samples. This chain joins TRBV19 and TRBJ1-5; D call uncertain. Sequenced material: naive CD4+ T cells from PBMCs. As for subset: CD45RA+ positively selected. As DNA, the CDR3 is TGTGCCAGTAGTATGTCTTACACAAGCAATCAGCCCCAGCATTTT. Residues: CASSMSYTSNQPQHF.